Listed below are T cell receptor beta chains from one sample, sequenced in a study of regulatory T cells in long-lasting Graves disease. TCRdb re-called the multiplex PCR reads through MiXCR, storing one row per CDR3 protein. The table records some 330,000 distinct CDR3 sequences, over 9.5% of them present only once. This same sample was also part of a study on T cells in Graves' hyperthyroidism and ophthalmopathy.

Sequencing was performed on peripheral blood mononuclear cells (PBMCs), taken at new diagnosis, from a patient treated with antithyroid drugs. Receptor source: a woman between 18 and 30 years old with Graves disease. Both conserved end residues are part of each CDR3. The D gene is left open where the match is weak. Not every row has a clone size; where given, it reads once, few, many or a size class.

d_gene	v_gene	abundance	j_gene	CDR3aa	CDR3nt
TRBD1	TRBV29-1	many	TRBJ1-1	CSVAPRAQGVSDTEAFF	TGCAGCGTTGCCCCGCGGGCACAGGGGGTATCTGACACTGAAGCTTTCTTT
TRBD1	TRBV4-2	few	TRBJ2-5	CASSQDPLAGTEGGETQYF	TGTGCCAGCAGCCAAGATCCGCTGGCCGGGACAGAAGGTGGGGAGACCCAGTACTTC
-	TRBV6-1	many	TRBJ2-7	CASSEAGSLALYEQYF	TGTGCCAGCAGTGAAGCGGGTAGCTTAGCCCTCTACGAGCAGTACTTC
-	TRBV7-2	few	TRBJ1-6	CASSLAVQGNSPLHF	TGTGCCAGCAGCTTAGCGGTGCAGGGGAATTCACCCCTCCACTTT
TRBD1	TRBV10-3	-	TRBJ2-7	CAITTGESYEQYF	TGTGCCATCACGACAGGGGAGTCCTACGAGCAGTACTTC
-	TRBV11-2	many	TRBJ2-6	CASSLRQASSGANVLTF	TGTGCCAGCAGCTTAAGGCAGGCGAGCTCTGGGGCCAACGTCCTGACTTTC
-	TRBV10-2	-	TRBJ1-2	CASSPLDAANYGYTF	TGCGCCAGCAGTCCTTTAGACGCAGCTAACTATGGCTACACCTTC
-	TRBV5-1	many	TRBJ2-1	CASSLVGGVYNEQFF	TGCGCCAGCAGCTTGGTAGGGGGGGTGTACAATGAGCAGTTCTTC
-	TRBV29-1	many	TRBJ2-5	CSVEGPYQETQYF	TGCAGCGTTGAGGGGCCGTACCAAGAGACCCAGTACTTC
-	TRBV6-1	many	TRBJ1-1	CASSEVSTEAFF	TGTGCCAGCAGTGAAGTGAGCACTGAAGCTTTCTTT
-	TRBV6-1	many	TRBJ1-1	CASGGVATEAFF	TGTGCCAGTGGCGGGGTGGCCACTGAAGCTTTCTTT
-	TRBV20-1	many	TRBJ2-1	CSARVPPGEQFF	TGCAGTGCTAGAGTCCCTCCCGGTGAGCAGTTCTTC
-	TRBV4-1	few	TRBJ2-7	CASSQAETGPHYEQYF	TGCGCCAGCAGCCAAGCTGAGACAGGACCACACTACGAGCAGTACTTC
TRBD1	TRBV18	-	TRBJ1-2	CASSPGTANYGHTF	TGTGCCAGCTCACCAGGGACAGCAAACTATGGCCACACCTTC
TRBD1	TRBV4-3	many	TRBJ1-2	CASSQGLGQGPNYGYTF	TGCGCCAGCAGCCAAGGATTGGGACAGGGACCTAACTATGGCTACACCTTC
TRBD1	TRBV4-3	-	TRBJ2-1	CASSQYRGLSNEQFF	TGCGCCAGCAGCCAATACAGGGGCTTATCGAATGAGCAGTTCTTC
-	TRBV20-1	-	TRBJ2-1	CSARGRHIMSSYNEQFF	TGCAGTGCTAGAGGGCGACACATAATGAGCTCCTACAATGAGCAGTTCTTC
TRBD2	TRBV5-1	many	TRBJ2-1	CASSFGLAGEGEQFF	TGCGCCAGCAGCTTTGGACTAGCGGGGGAGGGTGAGCAGTTCTTC
-	TRBV7-3	many	TRBJ2-1	CASSPHSGDEQFF	TGTGCCAGCAGCCCCCACTCGGGGGATGAGCAGTTCTTC
-	TRBV2	few	TRBJ2-6	CGSRRSSGANVLTF	TGTGGCAGCAGGAGAAGCTCTGGGGCCAACGTCCTGACTTTC